The clone carrying this T cell receptor beta chain appeared once. Its specificity is not known. The germline V gene has CDR1 SGHVS and CDR2 FNYEAQ. This CDR3 comprises 14 residues. V shed 1 base and J 2 bases; nucleotides not matched to a gene: 1. This specimen comes from a study of cytomegalovirus exposure and HLA in healthy donors. General study findings and limits: Follow-up analysis seemed to connect common viral pathogens with several of the most significant clusters identified.

PCR amplification relied on 60 Vbeta primers (plus 13 Jbeta primers). Assay used: immunoSEQ multiplex PCR; TCRdb lists only in-frame clones, some missing. Of under 200,000 clones in the sample, around 86% were seen once. Material: PBMCs. The sequence was collected from a human donor in good health. V is TRBV7-6 and J is TRBJ2-7; TRBD1 matches at 8 bases. The CDR3 here is CASSLETGAYEQYF. The CDR3 DNA is TGTGCCAGCAGCTTAGAGACAGGGGCCTACGAGCAGTACTTC.